This T cell receptor beta chain was identified during a study of blood T cell repertoires in COVID-19. Original data processing: Estimation of nucleated cell counts was performed using reference gene primer amplification. The protocol was immunoSEQ multiplex PCR, while the TCRdb copy is restricted to in-frame clones and leaves out a portion. For V, J and clone size, that table is used; D and trimming come from the DNA. The sample carries under 150,000 clones, approximately 88% recorded once. Grouping used clinical history reported by participants in a survey and questionnaire. In germline, CDR1 is SGHAT, CDR2 FQNNGV. V lost 1 base, J lost 0 bases, and 3 bases stayed unmatched. The CDR3 runs 16 residues.

V usage is TRBV11-2 and J usage is TRBJ2-1; the match to TRBD2 covers 7 bases. The sequencing input was PBMCs or T cells enriched from blood (not recorded which). The TCR originated in a woman aged 25 to 45 with acute COVID-19. CDR3 in amino acids: CASSLGGGSSYNEQFF. In DNA, the CDR3 is TGTGCCAGCAGCTTAGGCGGCGGGAGCTCCTACAATGAGCAGTTCTTC. The whole variable domain, filled in from reference TRBV11-2 and TRBJ2-1, reads EAGVAQSPRYKIIEKRQSVAFWCNPISGHATLYWYQQILGQGPKLLIQFQNNGVVDDSQLPKDRFSAERLKGVDSTLKIQPAKLEDSAVYLCASSLGGGSSYNEQFFGPGTRLTVL.